Listed below are T cell receptor beta chains from one sample, sequenced in a study of blood T cell dynamics during melanoma immunotherapy. Here immunoSEQ multiplex PCR was the method, and the copy in TCRdb shows in-frame clones only, minus some. The sample lists about 6,300 clones, nearly 95% occurring once. This specimen was cell-free DNA from blood, taken from a patient treated with checkpoint blockade. Receptors were obtained from a human donor with melanoma. The CDR3 runs from the conserved cysteine through the conserved F or W. The order of the fields is J gene, V gene, clone size, D gene, CDR3 protein, CDR3 DNA. The D gene is left open where the match is weak. Size is omitted from some rows. Given values are once, few, many or a class for expanded clones.

>TRBJ2-2|TRBV5-1|NA|NA
CASSITGNTGELFF
TGCGCCAGCAGCATCACAGGGAACACCGGGGAGCTGTTTTTT
>TRBJ2-1|TRBV11-1|once|TRBD2
CASSLARTSGTNEQFF
TGTGCCAGCAGCTTAGCGCGAACTAGCGGGACCAATGAGCAGTTCTTC
>TRBJ2-7|TRBV7-9|NA|NA
CASSPGTLTYEQYF
TGTGCCAGCAGCCCCGGGACCCTAACCTACGAGCAGTACTTC
>TRBJ2-3|TRBV7-9|NA|NA
CASSATTGLTDTQYF
TGTGCCAGCAGCGCTACCACCGGGCTCACAGATACGCAGTATTTT
>TRBJ1-4|TRBV5-1|NA|NA
CASSDNTGTNEKLFF
TGCGCCAGCAGCGACAATACAGGGACTAATGAAAAACTGTTTTTT
>TRBJ1-4|TRBV7-9|NA|TRBD1
CASSYGQEPNEKLFF
TGTGCCAGCAGCTACGGACAGGAGCCTAATGAAAAACTGTTTTTT
>TRBJ2-7|TRBV14|NA|NA
CASSQDQTPSYEQYF
TGTGCCAGCAGCCAAGATCAGACCCCCTCCTACGAGCAGTACTTC
>TRBJ1-1|TRBV30|NA|NA
CAWNRQANTEAFF
TGTGCCTGGAATAGGCAGGCTAACACTGAAGCTTTCTTT
>TRBJ2-7|TRBV5-1|NA|TRBD2
CASSAGGLAGTYEQYF
TGCGCCAGCAGCGCCGGCGGACTAGCGGGGACCTACGAGCAGTACTTC
>TRBJ2-2|TRBV5-4|NA|NA
CASSLVVRGTGELFF
TGTGCCAGCAGCTTGGTTGTTCGGGGAACCGGGGAGCTGTTTTTT
>TRBJ2-5|TRBV7-2|once|TRBD2
CASSLVGGSVTQYF
TGTGCCAGCAGCTTAGTTGGCGGGAGCGTGACCCAGTACTTC
>TRBJ1-2|TRBV19|NA|TRBD1
CASSLVGGNYGYTF
TGTGCCAGTAGCCTTGTAGGGGGCAACTATGGCTACACCTTC
>TRBJ1-1|TRBV11-2|NA|NA
CASSLERSEAFF
TGTGCCAGCAGCTTAGAGCGGAGTGAAGCTTTCTTT
>TRBJ2-1|TRBV10-3|NA|TRBD1
CAISEGTGIYNEQFF
TGTGCCATCAGTGAAGGGACAGGGATCTACAATGAGCAGTTCTTC
>TRBJ2-6|TRBV6-5|NA|NA
CASSYSRFSGANVLTF
TGTGCCAGCAGTTACTCGCGGTTCTCTGGGGCCAACGTCCTGACTTTC
>TRBJ2-2|TRBV4-2|NA|TRBD2
CASSPTRGASAGELFF
TGTGCCAGCAGCCCGACGCGGGGGGCTTCGGCCGGGGAGCTGTTTTTT
>TRBJ2-6|TRBV5-1|once|NA
CASSQRGPLGGANVLTF
TGCGCCAGCAGCCAGAGGGGCCCTTTAGGCGGGGCCAACGTCCTGACTTTC
>TRBJ1-6|TRBV5-6|NA|TRBD1
CASRSRGGWGSPLHF
TGTGCCAGCAGGTCTAGAGGGGGCTGGGGTTCACCCCTCCACTTT
>TRBJ2-1|TRBV10-3|NA|NA
CAISGGSSYNEQFF
TGTGCCATCAGTGGAGGGAGCTCCTACAATGAGCAGTTCTTC
>TRBJ1-1|TRBV11-2|NA|NA
CASSPSGGGPEAFF
TGTGCCAGCAGCCCAAGTGGGGGGGGCCCTGAAGCTTTCTTT
>TRBJ2-2|TRBV9|NA|NA
CASSPIAADGELFF
TGTGCCAGCAGCCCGATTGCGGCCGACGGGGAGCTGTTTTTT
>TRBJ1-1|TRBV18|NA|NA
CASSPEGLPNRNTEAFF
TGTGCCAGCTCACCAGAGGGTTTGCCCAACCGGAACACTGAAGCTTTCTTT
>TRBJ2-2|TRBV5-6|NA|NA
CASSHTRGIGELFF
TGTGCCAGCAGCCACACCCGGGGAATCGGGGAGCTGTTTTTT
>TRBJ1-6|TRBV9|NA|NA
CASSVADYNSPLHF
TGTGCCAGCAGCGTTGCAGACTATAATTCACCCCTCCACTTT
>TRBJ2-3|TRBV9|NA|NA
CASSVGQITDTQYF
TGTGCCAGCAGCGTAGGGCAGATCACAGATACGCAGTATTTT
>TRBJ2-7|TRBV6-4|NA|TRBD1
CASSLTGDGEQYF
TGTGCCAGCAGTCTCACAGGGGATGGCGAGCAGTACTTC
>TRBJ2-7|TRBV14|NA|NA
CASSIQMGRGAIAEQYF
TGTGCCAGCAGCATTCAAATGGGCAGGGGGGCCATCGCCGAGCAGTACTTC
>TRBJ1-5|TRBV6-4|NA|NA
CASSVSGNQPQHF
TGTGCCAGCAGTGTTTCTGGCAATCAGCCCCAGCATTTT
>TRBJ1-4|TRBV19|NA|NA
CASSILGLSEKLFF
TGTGCCAGTAGTATATTGGGCCTTAGTGAAAAACTGTTTTTT
>TRBJ2-1|TRBV19|NA|TRBD1
CASRLRQGANNEQFF
TGTGCCAGCCGACTTAGACAGGGGGCCAACAATGAGCAGTTCTTC
>TRBJ1-2|TRBV29-1|NA|NA
CSVETRAWYGYTF
TGCAGCGTTGAAACCAGGGCTTGGTATGGCTACACCTTC
>TRBJ2-7|TRBV19|NA|NA
CASSSTEYEQYF
TGTGCCAGTAGTTCCACGGAGTACGAGCAGTACTTC
>TRBJ1-1|TRBV30|NA|NA
CAWSVMGPLTPEAFF
TGTGCCTGGAGTGTAATGGGGCCCCTCACACCTGAAGCTTTCTTT
>TRBJ2-3|TRBV7-2|NA|TRBD2
CASSLVLSGNTDTQYF
TGTGCCAGCAGCTTAGTTCTTAGCGGGAACACAGATACGCAGTATTTT
>TRBJ2-3|TRBV7-9|NA|NA
CAHEGQTDTQYF
TGTGCCCACGAGGGTCAGACAGATACGCAGTATTTT
>TRBJ2-3|TRBV7-8|NA|NA
CASSLLSRNTDTQYF
TGTGCCAGCAGCTTATTAAGTAGAAACACAGATACGCAGTATTTT
>TRBJ1-2|TRBV7-2|NA|NA
CASSLEERRANYGYTF
TGTGCCAGCAGCTTAGAGGAACGGAGGGCTAACTATGGCTACACCTTC
>TRBJ1-4|TRBV2|NA|TRBD1
CASAGGAREKLFF
TGTGCCAGCGCAGGGGGCGCGAGAGAAAAACTGTTTTTT
>TRBJ1-3|TRBV10-3|once|TRBD1
CAIRGQDGNTIYF
TGTGCCATCAGGGGACAGGACGGAAACACCATATATTTT
>TRBJ1-1|TRBV5-1|NA|NA
CASSLGGSNTEAFF
TGCGCCAGCAGCTTGGGAGGATCGAACACTGAAGCTTTCTTT
>TRBJ1-1|TRBV19|NA|TRBD1
CASRPRDRGENTEAFF
TGTGCCAGTAGACCCCGGGACAGGGGGGAGAACACTGAAGCTTTCTTT
>TRBJ2-7|TRBV7-2|NA|NA
CASSWASEQYF
TGTGCCAGCAGCTGGGCGTCTGAGCAGTACTTC
>TRBJ2-3|TRBV30|NA|TRBD2
CAWSWVPTLAGGTDTQYF
TGTGCCTGGAGTTGGGTCCCCACACTAGCGGGAGGAACAGATACGCAGTATTTT
>TRBJ1-6|TRBV28|NA|TRBD1
CASSPAGQPGGNHF
TGTGCCAGCAGTCCCGCCGGACAGCCAGGGGGCAACCACTTT
>TRBJ2-2|TRBV5-1|NA|NA
CASSLAGEKSGELFF
TGCGCCAGCAGCTTGGCAGGGGAAAAGTCCGGGGAGCTGTTTTTT
>TRBJ1-1|TRBV10-1|NA|TRBD1
CASSAGTGGGMTEAFF
TGCGCCAGCAGTGCCGGGACAGGGGGCGGAATGACTGAAGCTTTCTTT
>TRBJ1-1|TRBV19|once|NA
CASSKFRQREAFF
TGTGCCAGTAGTAAATTCCGACAGCGTGAAGCTTTCTTT
>TRBJ1-3|TRBV25-1|NA|NA
CASSEGDRSYSGNTIYF
TGTGCCAGCAGTGAGGGAGACCGGAGTTACTCTGGAAACACCATATATTTT
>TRBJ2-1|TRBV2|once|NA
CASSDLGDEQFF
TGTGCCAGCAGTGATTTGGGGGATGAGCAGTTCTTC
>TRBJ2-5|TRBV27|NA|NA
CASSLSVSPFETQYF
TGTGCCAGCAGTTTATCGGTTAGTCCCTTCGAGACCCAGTACTTC